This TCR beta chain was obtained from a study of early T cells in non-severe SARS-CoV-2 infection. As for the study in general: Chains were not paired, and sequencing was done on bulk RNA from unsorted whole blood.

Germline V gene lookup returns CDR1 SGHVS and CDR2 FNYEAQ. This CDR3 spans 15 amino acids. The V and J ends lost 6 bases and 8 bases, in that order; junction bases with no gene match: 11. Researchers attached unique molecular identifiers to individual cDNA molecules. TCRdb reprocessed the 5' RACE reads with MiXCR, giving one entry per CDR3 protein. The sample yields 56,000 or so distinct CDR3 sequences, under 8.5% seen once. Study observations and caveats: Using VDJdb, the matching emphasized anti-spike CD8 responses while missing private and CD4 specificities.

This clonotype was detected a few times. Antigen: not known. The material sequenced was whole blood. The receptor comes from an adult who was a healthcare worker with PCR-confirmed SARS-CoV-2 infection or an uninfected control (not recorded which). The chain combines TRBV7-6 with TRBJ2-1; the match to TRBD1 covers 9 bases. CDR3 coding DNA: TGTGCCAGCAGTACCGGGACAGGGAGGAGAGATGAGCAGTTCTTC. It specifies CASSTGTGRRDEQFF. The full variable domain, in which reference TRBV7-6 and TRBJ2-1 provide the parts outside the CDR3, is GAGVSQSPRYKVTKRGQDVALRCDPISGHVSLYWYRQALGQGPEFLTYFNYEAQQDKSGLPNDRFSAERPEGSISTLTIQRTEQRDSAMYRCASSTGTGRRDEQFFGPGTRLTVL.